A selection of T cell receptor beta chains follows, all from one sample in a study of a mutant IDH1 vaccine in newly diagnosed glioma. These receptors have no identified antigens. The method was immunoSEQ multiplex PCR; TCRdb's version includes in-frame clones alone and lacks a portion of them. The sample consists of tens of thousands of clones, almost 65% of them appearing once. The source material was peripheral blood mononuclear cells (PBMCs), sampled from a glioma patient whose treatment included an IDH1 peptide vaccine. Receptors were obtained from a man between 35 and 55 years old with glioma. Some clones in this sample may be carry-over from other donors' samples. The CDR3 runs from the conserved cysteine through the conserved F or W. The D gene is left open where the match is weak. Clone size is not always given. Where it is, it says once, few, many or a class for expanded clones.

V	J	D	size	CDR3	DNA
TRBV25-1	TRBJ2-7	.	.	CASSEYLRGAGQYF	TGTGCCAGCAGTGAATATCTACGGGGGGCCGGGCAGTACTTC
TRBV27	TRBJ1-5	TRBD1	.	CASSLEGTANQPQHF	TGTGCCAGCAGCCTGGAGGGGACAGCAAATCAGCCCCAGCATTTT
TRBV10-1	TRBJ2-7	.	once	CASSESQTNYEQYF	TGCGCCAGCAGTGAAAGCCAGACCAACTACGAGCAGTACTTC
TRBV5-1	TRBJ2-6	TRBD1	few	CATGTGDSGANVLTF	TGCGCCACCGGGACAGGGGACTCTGGGGCCAACGTCCTGACTTTC
TRBV19	TRBJ1-4	.	few	CASSITEQYEKLFF	TGTGCCAGTAGTATTACGGAACAGTATGAAAAACTGTTTTTT
TRBV6-5	TRBJ2-7	.	.	CASSYSYVTDDEQYF	TGTGCCAGCAGTTACTCGTACGTGACAGACGACGAGCAGTACTTC
TRBV2	TRBJ1-5	.	few	CASRETENQPQHF	TGTGCCAGCAGAGAAACAGAGAATCAGCCCCAGCATTTT
TRBV5-4	TRBJ1-6	TRBD1	.	CASSFDRANSPLHF	TGTGCCAGCAGCTTTGACAGGGCAAATTCACCCCTCCACTTT
TRBV25-1	TRBJ1-1	.	once	CASRLQGRSEAFF	TGTGCCAGCAGATTACAGGGACGGTCTGAAGCTTTCTTT
TRBV4-2	TRBJ2-2	.	.	CASSQADTGNTGELFF	TGTGCCAGCAGCCAAGCCGACACAGGGAACACCGGGGAGCTGTTTTTT
TRBV30	TRBJ2-7	TRBD2	.	CAWSVVAAGRAEQYF	TGTGCCTGGAGTGTAGTCGCAGCGGGGCGCGCCGAGCAGTACTTC
TRBV5-4	TRBJ2-3	TRBD1	.	CASSFYRGRSTDTQYF	TGTGCCAGCAGCTTCTACAGGGGGAGGAGCACAGATACGCAGTATTTT
TRBV6-5	TRBJ2-5	.	.	CASSFSVEGTQETQYF	TGTGCCAGCAGTTTTTCTGTCGAGGGGACTCAAGAGACCCAGTACTTC
TRBV4-2	TRBJ2-7	.	.	CASSQAQDVFSYEQYF	TGTGCCAGCAGCCAAGCACAGGATGTCTTCTCCTACGAGCAGTACTTC
TRBV5-5	TRBJ2-5	.	.	CASSPTGSETQYF	TGTGCCAGCAGCCCTACAGGGTCCGAGACCCAGTACTTC
TRBV6-1	TRBJ2-7	TRBD2	.	CASSEGLAGAYEQYF	TGTGCCAGCAGTGAAGGACTAGCGGGGGCCTACGAGCAGTACTTC
TRBV29-1	TRBJ2-1	.	.	CSVGIKWTDLPYNEQFF	TGCAGCGTTGGTATCAAATGGACAGATTTACCCTACAATGAGCAGTTCTTC
TRBV2	TRBJ1-1	TRBD1	.	CASSALGTGGNTEAFF	TGTGCCAGCAGTGCCCTCGGGACAGGGGGAAACACTGAAGCTTTCTTT
TRBV27	TRBJ1-6	.	few	CASSFGADLNSPLHF	TGTGCCAGCAGTTTCGGGGCGGATCTTAATTCACCCCTCCACTTT
TRBV2	TRBJ2-2	.	.	CASSRGTGELFF	TGTGCCAGCAGTCGCGGGACCGGGGAGCTGTTTTTT
TRBV7-9	TRBJ1-6	.	.	CACSRDGNSPLHF	TGTGCCTGTTCCCGGGACGGCAATTCACCCCTCCACTTT
TRBV5-8	TRBJ1-1	.	.	CASSVRPVNTEAFF	TGTGCCAGCAGCGTACGACCGGTGAACACTGAAGCTTTCTTT
TRBV6-5	TRBJ1-4	.	.	CASSYSAGIVEKLFF	TGTGCCAGCAGTTACTCGGCAGGGATAGTTGAAAAACTGTTTTTT
TRBV19	TRBJ2-3	.	.	CASSDPSYLRDTQYF	TGTGCCAGTAGTGACCCCTCCTACCTGAGAGATACGCAGTATTTT
TRBV28	TRBJ2-6	.	.	CASSFGRPGANVLTF	TGTGCCAGCAGTTTCGGGCGACCTGGGGCCAACGTCCTGACTTTC
TRBV2	TRBJ2-1	TRBD1	.	CASSPPGQGASEQFF	TGTGCCAGCAGCCCACCGGGACAGGGGGCTTCCGAGCAGTTCTTC
TRBV15	TRBJ1-2	TRBD1	.	CATRPGGAYGYTF	TGTGCCACCAGGCCAGGGGGCGCATATGGCTACACCTTC